This TCR beta chain stems from a study of blood T cell repertoires in COVID-19. For the study at large: PBMCs, B-cell-depleted T cells, or T cells were the source of the cDNA or gDNA that made up the material.

Generated by immunoSEQ multiplex PCR, the TCRdb table keeps only in-frame clones and is missing some. This sample yields under 200,000 clones, of which roughly nine tenths are seen a single time; around 25% belongs to the top ten. The CDR3 is 11 amino acids. V lost 7 bases to trimming and J lost 5 bases, with 8 bases between them. CDR1 is SNHLY, CDR2 FYNNEI, per germline. Adults between roughly 18 and 89 years of age took part from about 24 US areas. The sequence derives from a woman aged 40 to 55 in a cohort exposed to, infected with or recovered from COVID-19 (not recorded which). The chain employs TRBV2 and TRBJ2-5; D is uncertain. The specimen was PBMCs or T cells enriched from blood (not recorded which). The CDR3: CASTTEETQYF. DNA for the CDR3: TGTGCCAGCACAACCGAGGAGACCCAGTACTTC.